These T cell receptor beta chains were read from a single sample in a study of T-cell memory formation after mild COVID-19. TCRdb re-called the 5' RACE reads through MiXCR, storing one row per CDR3 protein. The profile shows around 140,000 distinct CDR3 sequences, around 25% of them singletons. Sequences were obtained from PBMCs or a T cell subset sorted from them (not recorded which). The receptors come from an adult woman who had mild COVID-19 (a few samples of this study predate the infection). Cell type and time point are not known. The CDR3 runs from the conserved cysteine through the conserved F or W. Fields, in order: J gene, V gene, clone size, D gene, CDR3 protein, CDR3 DNA. D genes are given only for firm matches. Only part of the rows carry a size: once, few, many, or a class if the clone is expanded.

TRBJ1-2 TRBV12-5 NA NA CASGSDWAYGYTF TGTGCTAGTGGTTCGGATTGGGCCTATGGCTACACCTTC
TRBJ2-1 TRBV29-1 NA TRBD1 CSVIGQGHSYNEQFF TGCAGCGTTATAGGACAGGGGCACTCCTACAATGAGCAGTTCTTC
TRBJ1-1 TRBV20-1 NA NA CSARSRNTEAFF TGCAGTGCTAGGTCCAGGAACACTGAAGCTTTCTTT
TRBJ1-1 TRBV24-1 NA NA CATRSSAGEAFF TGTGCCACCAGATCGTCCGCAGGCGAAGCTTTCTTT
TRBJ2-1 TRBV12-3/TRBV12-4 few NA CASSSSFTGTYSYNEQFF TGTGCCAGCAGTTCTAGTTTCACCGGGACTTACTCCTACAATGAGCAGTTCTTC
TRBJ2-3 TRBV20-1 few NA CSARIPPRAHTDTQYF TGCAGTGCTAGAATTCCTCCCAGGGCGCATACAGATACGCAGTATTTT
TRBJ1-1 TRBV7-6 few NA CASSRGGNTEAFF TGTGCCAGCAGCCGAGGGGGGAACACTGAAGCTTTCTTT
TRBJ2-7 TRBV14 NA NA CASSQDGGGRAYEQYF TGTGCCAGCAGCCAAGATGGTGGGGGCCGAGCATACGAGCAGTACTTC
TRBJ2-1 TRBV7-2 few NA CASGAYNEQFF TGTGCCTCCGGGGCCTACAATGAGCAGTTCTTC
TRBJ2-2 TRBV4-1 few NA CASSHGGPTPNTGELFF TGCGCCAGCAGCCATGGGGGACCAACACCGAACACCGGGGAGCTGTTTTTT
TRBJ2-7 TRBV2 few TRBD1 CASSETGQGGEQYF TGTGCCAGCAGTGAGACGGGACAGGGAGGCGAGCAGTACTTC
TRBJ2-3 TRBV15 NA NA CATSRVPWGDTQYF TGTGCCACCAGCAGAGTTCCCTGGGGAGATACGCAGTATTTT
TRBJ2-7 TRBV5-1 NA NA CASSHSGSEQNF TGCGCCAGCAGCCACTCGGGGTCCGAGCAGAACTTC
TRBJ2-7 TRBV27 NA NA CASSFSGPDEQYF TGTGCCAGCAGTTTTTCAGGCCCGGACGAGCAGTACTTC
TRBJ2-1 TRBV20-1 few NA CSANYQAYNEQFF TGCAGTGCGAACTATCAGGCGTACAATGAGCAGTTCTTC
TRBJ1-5 TRBV5-1 NA NA CASSLVGDPNQPQHF TGCGCCAGCAGCTTGGTGGGGGACCCTAATCAGCCCCAGCATTTT
TRBJ2-1 TRBV10-3 few NA CAISERVNEQFF TGTGCCATCAGTGAGCGGGTGAATGAGCAGTTCTTC